This T cell receptor (beta chain) emerged from a study of cytomegalovirus exposure and HLA in healthy donors. Concerning this clone: The antigen is not known.

Looked up from germline, CDR1 is SGHTA and CDR2 is FQGNSA. The CDR3 loop spans 15 amino acids. Trimming removed 8 bases from V and 0 bases from J, with 17 bases in between. Study-wide findings and caveats: Whilst most TCR sequences proved rare, a subset of public TCRs occurred across many donors.

The PCR had 60 Vbeta and 13 Jbeta primers. The table came from immunoSEQ multiplex PCR; TCRdb's copy has only in-frame clones and leaves some out. Found here are some 150,000 clones, 75% to 85% of them singletons; the top ten hold 3.5%. The sample consisted of PBMCs. The sequence came from a human donor in good health. The rearrangement uses TRBV7-2 and TRBJ2-7; tentatively, D is TRBD1 (6 bases). For the CDR3, the DNA is TGTGCCAGCTCCGACCGACAGGTATCCTCCTACGAGCAGTACTTC. Translating it yields CASSDRQVSSYEQYF.